This is a list of T cell receptor beta chains from one sample in a study of cytomegalovirus exposure and HLA in healthy donors. The data were produced by immunoSEQ multiplex PCR, yet TCRdb's version contains in-frame clones alone and is incomplete. The sample lists under 200,000 clones, more than 60% occurring once. The specimen sequenced was PBMCs. The receptors stem from a woman aged 40-49 years in good health and CMV-seropositive. Both conserved end residues are part of each CDR3. D genes are given only for firm matches. Rows may omit the clone size; those that give it use once, few, many or a size class.

D gene | clone size | J gene | V gene | CDR3 DNA | CDR3 protein
NA | NA | TRBJ2-7 | TRBV7-2 | TGTGCCAGCAGCCAGGTCTCGTACGAGCAGTACTTC | CASSQVSYEQYF
NA | few | TRBJ1-2 | TRBV13 | TGTGCCAGCAGCTTATACCAGGGTAACTATGGCTACACCTTC | CASSLYQGNYGYTF
NA | NA | TRBJ2-4 | TRBV6-6 | TGTGCCAGCAGTTACTCAAGAGGCATTCAGTACTTC | CASSYSRGIQYF
TRBD1 | NA | TRBJ1-1 | TRBV18 | TGTGCCAGCTCACTCCACAAAATGACCGACAGGGTTACTGAAGCTTTCTTT | CASSLHKMTDRVTEAFF
TRBD2 | NA | TRBJ2-5 | TRBV2 | TGTGCCAGCACTCGGGGGAGGGCCGGCGAGACCCAGTACTTC | CASTRGRAGETQYF
TRBD1 | once | TRBJ2-1 | TRBV7-2 | TGTGCCAGCTTGACGCAGGGGGTCTACAATGAGCAGTTCTTC | CASLTQGVYNEQFF
NA | NA | TRBJ1-1 | TRBV5-6 | TGTGCCAGCAGCTTCGACAAGTTCACTGAAGCTTTCTTT | CASSFDKFTEAFF
TRBD1 | once | TRBJ1-2 | TRBV4-1 | TGCGCCAGCAGAGGGACAGGGACAGGCGGCTACACCTTC | CASRGTGTGGYTF
TRBD2 | NA | TRBJ2-3 | TRBV7-2 | TGTGCCAGCAGCTTATCGGGAGGAACAGATACGCAGTATTTT | CASSLSGGTDTQYF
NA | NA | TRBJ2-3 | TRBV10-3 | TGTGCCACCTTGGCTACCCCAGTTGGAGGCCGATCCCCAGATACGCAGTATTTT | CATLATPVGGRSPDTQYF
TRBD1 | NA | TRBJ2-4 | TRBV5-5 | TGTGCCAGCAGCTCCCAACCTCAGGGGGCCAAGGACATTCAGTACTTC | CASSSQPQGAKDIQYF
NA | NA | TRBJ1-5 | TRBV5-8 | TGTGCCAGCAGCTTCAGGGGTCAGCCCCAGCATTTT | CASSFRGQPQHF
TRBD2 | once | TRBJ2-5 | TRBV7-9 | TGTGCCAGCAGCGTAAGACTAGCGGGAGTGGGGGAGACCCAGTACTTC | CASSVRLAGVGETQYF
TRBD1 | once | TRBJ2-2 | TRBV11-2 | TGTGCCAGCAGCCCTAGACAGGGGGCGAACACCGGGGAGCTGTTTTTT | CASSPRQGANTGELFF
TRBD2 | NA | TRBJ2-7 | TRBV11-3 | TGTGCCAGCAGCTCACTAGCGGGAGAGAAGCAGTACTTC | CASSSLAGEKQYF
NA | NA | TRBJ2-5 | TRBV7-2 | TGTGCCAGCAGCCCGCGGGAGACCCAGTACTTC | CASSPRETQYF
TRBD2 | NA | TRBJ2-7 | TRBV6-5 | TGTGCCAGCGGCGGGACTAGCGGGAGCTACGAGCAGTACTTC | CASGGTSGSYEQYF
TRBD2 | NA | TRBJ2-1 | TRBV6-1 | TGTGCCACCAATAGCGGGAGGGAGTACAATGAGCAGTTCTTC | CATNSGREYNEQFF
TRBD1 | NA | TRBJ1-2 | TRBV28 | TGTGCCAGCAGTCTCCCGACAGGGACCCGTGAAGGTGGCTACACCTTC | CASSLPTGTREGGYTF
TRBD2 | few | TRBJ2-1 | TRBV18 | TGTGCCAGCTCACCAGTGGGACTAGCGGGAGTGGGAAGCTCCTACAATGAGCAGTTCTTC | CASSPVGLAGVGSSYNEQFF
TRBD1 | few | TRBJ1-2 | TRBV2 | TGTGCCAGCCTCAGGGGGCGCAGGAGTGGCTACACCTTC | CASLRGRRSGYTF
TRBD1 | NA | TRBJ1-2 | TRBV9 | TGTGCCAGCAGCGGGAGACAGGGTTGGTATGGCTACACCTTC | CASSGRQGWYGYTF
NA | NA | TRBJ2-7 | TRBV6-1 | TGTGCCAGCAGTGACATGTTAGAGTACGAGCAGTACTTC | CASSDMLEYEQYF
NA | NA | TRBJ1-6 | TRBV7-9 | TGTGCCAGCAGCCCTAACAGGGCAGGGGCGGAGGAATCACCCCTCCACTTT | CASSPNRAGAEESPLHF
NA | NA | TRBJ1-3 | TRBV10-3 | TGTGCCATCAGTGAGTCTTCCTACGGAAACACCATATATTTT | CAISESSYGNTIYF
TRBD1 | NA | TRBJ2-2 | TRBV7-6 | TGTGCCAGCAGCTTAGGACAGGGGATCTCCGGGGAGCTGTTTTTT | CASSLGQGISGELFF
NA | NA | TRBJ1-1 | TRBV10-3 | TGTGCCATCAAGGAGGGGACGATGAACACTGAAGCTTTCTTT | CAIKEGTMNTEAFF
TRBD1 | NA | TRBJ1-1 | TRBV5-1 | TGCGCCAGCAGCTTGGCCCTGGGGGGACAGGGGAGGACTGAAGCTTTCTTT | CASSLALGGQGRTEAFF
TRBD1 | few | TRBJ2-7 | TRBV29-1 | TGCAGCGTGGGGACAGGGAGTAAGAACGAGCAGTACTTC | CSVGTGSKNEQYF
NA | NA | TRBJ1-5 | TRBV20-1 | TGCAGTGCTAGTTCCGGTCAGCCCCAGCATTTT | CSASSGQPQHF
TRBD1 | NA | TRBJ1-2 | TRBV28 | TGTGCCAGCAAGACAGGGGTGTATGGCTACACCTTC | CASKTGVYGYTF
TRBD2 | NA | TRBJ2-3 | TRBV9 | TGTGCCAGCAGCGTAGGGACTAGCGGGAGCGGGACAGATACGCAGTATTTT | CASSVGTSGSGTDTQYF
NA | NA | TRBJ2-7 | TRBV5-6 | TGTGCCAGCAGCCCCAAAGCGGGCGCATGGGACGAGCAGTACTTC | CASSPKAGAWDEQYF
NA | once | TRBJ2-7 | TRBV5-5 | TGTGCCAGCAGCTTGGGAAGACTCCAATTGTACGAGCAGTACTTC | CASSLGRLQLYEQYF
NA | NA | TRBJ2-7 | TRBV7-9 | TGTGCCAGCAGCTTTCCCCCACCCTACGAGCAGTACTTC | CASSFPPPYEQYF
NA | few | TRBJ2-7 | TRBV11-2 | TGTGCCAGCAGCCCCATGACTAGTCCCTACGAGCAGTACTTC | CASSPMTSPYEQYF
TRBD1 | NA | TRBJ2-7 | TRBV5-1 | TGCGCCAGCAGTCGATCAACCGGGACAGCATCCTACGAGCAGTACTTC | CASSRSTGTASYEQYF
NA | NA | TRBJ1-1 | TRBV19 | TGTGCCAGTGGAACACCCCCTAATGAGGTTGAAGCTTTCTTT | CASGTPPNEVEAFF
TRBD1 | NA | TRBJ2-7 | TRBV28 | TGTGCCAGCAGTTTAGTGGGACAGAACTACGAGCAGTACTTC | CASSLVGQNYEQYF
TRBD2 | NA | TRBJ2-3 | TRBV7-8 | TGTGCCAGCAGCTTAGAATTAGCGGGAGGGCCAACAGATACGCAGTATTTT | CASSLELAGGPTDTQYF
TRBD1 | few | TRBJ1-2 | TRBV5-4 | TGTGCCAGCAGCGTTGCGGGACAGGCACTTTATGGCTACACCTTC | CASSVAGQALYGYTF
NA | few | TRBJ1-1 | TRBV5-1 | TGCGCCAGCAGCGTTCACAGTAACACTGAAGCTTTCTTT | CASSVHSNTEAFF
TRBD1 | NA | TRBJ2-3 | TRBV7-6 | TGTGCCAGCAGCTTAAAACAGGGGACAGATACGCAGTATTTT | CASSLKQGTDTQYF